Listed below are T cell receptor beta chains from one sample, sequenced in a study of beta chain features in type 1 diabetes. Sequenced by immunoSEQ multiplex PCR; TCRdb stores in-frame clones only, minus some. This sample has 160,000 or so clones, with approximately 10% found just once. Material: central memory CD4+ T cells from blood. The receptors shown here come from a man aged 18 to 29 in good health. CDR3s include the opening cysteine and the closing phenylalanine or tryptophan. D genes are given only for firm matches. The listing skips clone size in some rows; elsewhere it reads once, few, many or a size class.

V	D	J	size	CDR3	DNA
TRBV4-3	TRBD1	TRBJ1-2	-	CASSKQGALNGYTF	TGCGCCAGCAGTAAACAGGGGGCCCTCAATGGCTACACCTTC
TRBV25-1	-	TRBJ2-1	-	CASSEAYGLDNEQFF	TGTGCCAGCAGTGAAGCGTACGGACTCGATAATGAGCAGTTCTTC
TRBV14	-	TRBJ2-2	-	CASSQIVTTGELFF	TGTGCCAGCAGCCAAATAGTAACCACCGGGGAGCTGTTTTTT
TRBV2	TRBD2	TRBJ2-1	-	CASSEVAGRTDEQFF	TGTGCCAGCAGTGAAGTAGCGGGGCGCACGGATGAGCAGTTCTTC
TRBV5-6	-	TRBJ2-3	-	CASSSALLDTQYF	TGTGCCAGCAGCTCTGCACTATTAGATACGCAGTATTTT
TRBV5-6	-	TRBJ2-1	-	CASSYASYNEQFF	TGTGCCAGCAGCTACGCAAGTTACAATGAGCAGTTCTTC
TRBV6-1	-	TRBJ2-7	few	CASSEVQQVGYEQYF	TGTGCCAGCAGTGAAGTTCAACAGGTCGGCTACGAGCAGTACTTC
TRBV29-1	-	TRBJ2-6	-	CSVGSSGANVLTF	TGCAGCGTTGGTTCCTCTGGGGCCAACGTCCTGACTTTC
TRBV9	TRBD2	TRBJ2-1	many	CASSPRGSGSSYNEQFF	TGTGCCAGCAGCCCTAGGGGTAGCGGGAGCTCCTACAATGAGCAGTTCTTC
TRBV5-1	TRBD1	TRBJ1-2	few	CASSLKQGNGYTF	TGCGCCAGCAGCCTAAAACAGGGGAATGGCTACACCTTC
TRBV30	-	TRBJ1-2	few	CAWSVLGGNYGYTF	TGTGCCTGGAGTGTACTCGGCGGTAACTATGGCTACACCTTC
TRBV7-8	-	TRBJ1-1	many	CASSLQLAEAFF	TGTGCCAGCAGCTTACAATTGGCAGAAGCTTTCTTT
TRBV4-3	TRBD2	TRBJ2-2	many	CASSQGGGRMAGELFF	TGCGCCAGCAGCCAAGGAGGCGGGAGGATGGCCGGGGAGCTGTTTTTT
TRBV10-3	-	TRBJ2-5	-	CAIGREETQYF	TGTGCCATCGGCCGGGAGGAGACCCAGTACTTC
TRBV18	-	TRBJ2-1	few	CASSPLPGLPPDEQFF	TGTGCCAGCTCACCCCTCCCCGGACTACCCCCCGATGAGCAGTTCTTC
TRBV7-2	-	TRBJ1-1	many	CASSLDRLRTWNTEAFF	TGTGCCAGCAGCCTCGACAGGCTGAGGACTTGGAACACTGAAGCTTTCTTT
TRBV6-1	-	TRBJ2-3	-	CASSARSRTDTQYF	TGTGCCAGCAGTGCCAGAAGCAGAACAGATACGCAGTATTTT
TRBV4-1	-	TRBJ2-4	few	CASSQAGTAKNIQYF	TGCGCCAGCAGCCAAGCTGGCACAGCCAAAAACATTCAGTACTTC
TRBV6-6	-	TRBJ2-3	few	CASSRSSDTQYF	TGTGCCAGCAGTCGGTCCTCAGATACGCAGTATTTT
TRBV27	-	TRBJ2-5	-	CASSLTSQGGQETQYF	TGTGCCAGCAGCCTGACTTCACAAGGGGGCCAAGAGACCCAGTACTTC
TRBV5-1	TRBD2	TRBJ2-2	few	CASSFDPSGRWELFF	TGCGCCAGCAGCTTCGATCCTAGCGGGAGGTGGGAGCTGTTTTTT